This entry concerns a single T cell receptor (beta chain). Study processing details: Reference gene primer amplification gave estimated nucleated cell counts. Profiling relied on immunoSEQ multiplex PCR, and the TCRdb table lists in-frame clones only, not all of them. From that table come the V and J calls and clone size; the DNA was used to work out D and trimming. The table shows a few hundred thousand clones, with around 88% occurring only once. The sample comes from a study of blood T cell repertoires in COVID-19. Overall study context: Sites in the United States, Italy and Spain provided acute and convalescent COVID-19 samples. The cDNA or gDNA used as material had been derived from T cells, B-cell-depleted T cells, or PBMCs.

CDR1 is SGHVS, CDR2 FQNEAQ, per germline. The trim removed 2 bases at V and 4 bases at J, leaving 8 bases unmatched. The CDR3 extends over 16 amino acids. The chain couples TRBV7-8 to TRBJ2-1, with 7 positions matching TRBD1. This receptor was taken from a woman between 45 and 60 years old with acute or convalescent COVID-19. The sample consisted of peripheral blood. The CDR3 region is CASSLRQGQLYNEQFF. The CDR3 DNA follows: TGTGCCAGCAGCTTACGCCAGGGACAGTTGTACAATGAGCAGTTCTTC.